This is a list of T cell receptor beta chains from one sample in a study of cytomegalovirus exposure and HLA in healthy donors. The protocol was immunoSEQ multiplex PCR, while the TCRdb copy is restricted to in-frame clones and leaves out a portion. The repertoire holds about 140,000 clones, with less than 10% as singletons. The sequenced sample consisted of PBMCs. The receptors come from a man aged 50 or older in good health and CMV-seronegative. Each CDR3 is given with its conserved first and last residue. The D gene is left open where the match is weak. The size entry is marked missing in some rows and otherwise reads once, few, many or a size class.

clone size	D gene	V gene	J gene	CDR3 protein	CDR3 DNA
.	TRBD2	TRBV6-1	TRBJ2-1	CASSEASGGAYNEQFF	TGTGCCAGCAGTGAAGCTAGCGGGGGGGCCTACAATGAGCAGTTCTTC
medium-sized	.	TRBV10-2	TRBJ2-7	CASLFREQYF	TGCGCCAGCCTCTTCCGCGAGCAGTACTTC
.	TRBD1	TRBV19	TRBJ1-1	CASALPRTGKDTEAFF	TGTGCCAGTGCACTCCCGAGGACAGGGAAGGACACTGAAGCTTTCTTT
.	TRBD1	TRBV28	TRBJ1-5	CASRAGGAGQPQHF	TGTGCCAGCCGGGCAGGGGGCGCAGGGCAGCCCCAGCATTTT
.	TRBD2	TRBV6-1	TRBJ2-1	CASSEGSGGGNEQFF	TGTGCCAGCAGTGAAGGTAGCGGGGGAGGCAATGAGCAGTTCTTC
.	TRBD1	TRBV5-5	TRBJ2-7	CASSLDWGQGREQYF	TGTGCCAGCAGCTTGGATTGGGGACAGGGGCGCGAGCAGTACTTC
few	TRBD2	TRBV5-8	TRBJ2-6	CASSSVGGGDFNVLTF	TGTGCCAGCAGCTCCGTGGGCGGGGGGGACTTCAACGTCCTGACTTTC
.	.	TRBV2	TRBJ1-3	CASSGLFRISGNTIYF	TGTGCCAGCAGTGGACTCTTCCGGATTTCTGGAAACACCATATATTTT
.	TRBD2	TRBV5-1	TRBJ2-3	CASSLPLTSGGTDTQYF	TGCGCCAGCAGCTTGCCCCTGACTAGCGGGGGCACAGATACGCAGTATTTT
.	TRBD2	TRBV5-1	TRBJ2-3	CASRPRLASTDTQYF	TGCGCCAGCAGACCGAGACTAGCGTCCACAGATACGCAGTATTTT
few	TRBD1	TRBV10-2	TRBJ1-1	CASRDDHWGQGAKGTEAFF	TGCGCCAGCAGGGATGACCACTGGGGACAGGGGGCTAAGGGCACTGAAGCTTTCTTT
few	TRBD1	TRBV7-2	TRBJ1-4	CASSYGDRQTHAKKLFF	TGTGCCAGCAGCTACGGGGACAGGCAAACCCATGCGAAAAAACTGTTTTTT
.	.	TRBV11-1	TRBJ1-3	CASSFPSGNTIYF	TGTGCCAGCAGCTTTCCCTCCGGAAACACCATATATTTT
.	TRBD1	TRBV11-3	TRBJ2-2	CASSPRTGSTGELFF	TGTGCCAGCAGCCCACGGACAGGCTCCACCGGGGAGCTGTTTTTT
few	.	TRBV11-3	TRBJ2-7	CASSLERTNEQYF	TGTGCCAGCAGCTTAGAAAGGACAAACGAGCAGTACTTC
.	.	TRBV5-1	TRBJ2-2	CASSLTLDQGTGELFF	TGCGCCAGCAGCTTGACGTTGGATCAGGGGACCGGGGAGCTGTTTTTT
.	.	TRBV11-2	TRBJ2-7	CASAGRQETYEQYF	TGTGCCAGCGCAGGGCGGCAGGAAACCTACGAGCAGTACTTC
.	TRBD2	TRBV29-1	TRBJ2-1	CSEKREVLSDEQFF	TGCAGCGAGAAGCGGGAAGTCCTATCCGATGAGCAGTTCTTC
few	.	TRBV6-1	TRBJ2-2	CATRGAFGELFF	TGTGCCACCAGGGGGGCGTTCGGGGAGCTGTTTTTT
.	.	TRBV11-2	TRBJ2-7	CASRLGYSSYEQYF	TGTGCCAGCAGATTAGGGTACAGTTCCTACGAGCAGTACTTC
few	TRBD1	TRBV30	TRBJ1-6	CAWSGQGVNSPLHF	TGTGCCTGGAGTGGACAGGGGGTTAATTCACCCCTCCACTTT
few	TRBD2	TRBV5-1	TRBJ2-3	CASSLESSGGAVSGTQYF	TGCGCCAGCAGCTTGGAGTCTAGCGGGGGGGCCGTATCAGGTACGCAGTATTTT
few	.	TRBV14	TRBJ1-1	CASSVQPGNTEAFF	TGTGCCAGCAGCGTACAGCCAGGGAACACTGAAGCTTTCTTT
.	.	TRBV5-4	TRBJ2-1	CASSPQRTMSLFF	TGTGCCAGCAGCCCCCAGCGTACAATGAGCTTGTTCTTC
.	TRBD1	TRBV30	TRBJ1-4	CAFRDSPNEKLFF	TGTGCCTTCCGGGACAGTCCTAATGAAAAACTGTTTTTT
.	TRBD1	TRBV7-9	TRBJ2-1	CASSSRDRANNEQFF	TGTGCCAGCAGCTCCCGGGACAGGGCGAACAATGAGCAGTTCTTC
.	.	TRBV7-9	TRBJ2-3	CASGWGPDTQYF	TGTGCCAGCGGGTGGGGCCCAGATACGCAGTATTTT
.	TRBD2	TRBV6-5	TRBJ2-5	CASREGLAAETQYF	TGTGCCAGCAGGGAGGGACTAGCGGCAGAGACCCAGTACTTC
.	TRBD1	TRBV5-1	TRBJ2-1	CASSSSDREFVSYNEQFF	TGCGCCAGCAGCAGCTCCGACAGGGAGTTCGTCTCCTACAATGAGCAGTTCTTC
.	TRBD2	TRBV7-6	TRBJ2-5	CASSLAGTTKTQYF	TGTGCCAGCAGCTTAGCGGGGACTACGAAGACCCAGTACTTC
.	TRBD2	TRBV6-1	TRBJ2-7	CASSTSGRSAYEQYF	TGTGCCAGCAGTACTAGCGGGAGGAGCGCCTACGAGCAGTACTTC
.	TRBD1	TRBV5-6	TRBJ1-2	CASSPPTGGGYTF	TGTGCCAGCAGCCCCCCGACAGGGGGTGGCTACACCTTC
few	.	TRBV5-1	TRBJ1-6	CASSLGQRGGVNSPLHF	TGCGCCAGCAGCTTGGGCCAAAGGGGCGGAGTTAATTCACCCCTCCACTTT
.	TRBD1	TRBV19	TRBJ2-2	CASWDRGFQRGELFF	TGTGCCAGTTGGGACAGGGGCTTCCAGCGCGGGGAGCTGTTTTTT
few	TRBD1	TRBV12-5	TRBJ2-1	CASGSHRDSLTNEQFF	TGTGCTAGTGGTTCGCACCGGGACAGCCTTACAAATGAGCAGTTCTTC
few	TRBD2	TRBV30	TRBJ2-3	CAWNTPGTSGTDTQYF	TGTGCCTGGAATACGCCTGGGACTAGCGGCACAGATACGCAGTATTTT
.	.	TRBV9	TRBJ1-3	CASSSSEVRSGNTIYF	TGTGCCAGCAGCTCCTCGGAGGTGCGCTCTGGAAACACCATATATTTT
.	TRBD2	TRBV30	TRBJ2-7	CAWSRGGLRSYEQYF	TGTGCCTGGAGCCGGGGAGGGCTTCGTTCCTACGAGCAGTACTTC
few	TRBD1	TRBV4-1	TRBJ1-6	CASSPPLPGQGTPLHF	TGCGCCAGCAGCCCGCCCCTACCGGGACAGGGTACACCCCTCCACTTT
.	.	TRBV2	TRBJ2-3	CASSEPEGGNTQYF	TGTGCCAGCAGTGAACCGGAAGGGGGAAATACGCAGTATTTT
.	TRBD1	TRBV19	TRBJ2-3	CASRETGGTDTQYF	TGTGCCAGTAGGGAGACAGGGGGCACAGATACGCAGTATTTT
few	.	TRBV19	TRBJ1-1	CASSMSIGHSIWGMNTEAFF	TGTGCCAGTAGTATGAGTATCGGACACTCAATTTGGGGTATGAACACTGAAGCTTTCTTT
.	TRBD2	TRBV11-1	TRBJ2-5	CASSLLAGKETQYF	TGTGCCAGCAGCTTACTAGCGGGAAAAGAGACCCAGTACTTC